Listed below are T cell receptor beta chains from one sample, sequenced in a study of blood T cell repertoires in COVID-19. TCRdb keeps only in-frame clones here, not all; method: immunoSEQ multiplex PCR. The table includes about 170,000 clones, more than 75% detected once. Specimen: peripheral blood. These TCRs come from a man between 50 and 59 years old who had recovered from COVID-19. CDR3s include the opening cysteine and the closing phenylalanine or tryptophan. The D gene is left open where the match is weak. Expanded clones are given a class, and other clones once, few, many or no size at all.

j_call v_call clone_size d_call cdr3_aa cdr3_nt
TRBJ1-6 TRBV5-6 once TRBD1 CASRPGGGGLSPLHF TGTGCCAGCAGACCCGGAGGAGGGGGCTTATCACCCCTCCACTTT
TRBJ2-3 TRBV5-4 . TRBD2 CASSIRAGGSTDTQYF TGTGCCAGCAGCATCCGGGCGGGGGGCAGCACAGATACGCAGTATTTT
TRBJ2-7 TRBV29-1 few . CSVEGTAGEQYF TGCAGCGTTGAAGGGACTGCGGGCGAGCAGTACTTC
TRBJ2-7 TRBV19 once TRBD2 CASRIGTSGKYEQYF TGTGCCAGCAGGATCGGGACTAGCGGGAAGTACGAGCAGTACTTC
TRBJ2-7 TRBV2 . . CASSADNYEQYF TGTGCCAGCAGTGCTGACAACTACGAGCAGTACTTC
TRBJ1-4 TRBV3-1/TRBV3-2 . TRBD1 CASSLAGTGKEKLFF TGTGCCAGCAGCCTTGCCGGGACAGGTAAAGAAAAACTGTTTTTT
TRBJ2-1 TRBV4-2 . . CASATREPEQFF TGTGCCAGCGCCACTCGGGAACCAGAGCAGTTCTTC
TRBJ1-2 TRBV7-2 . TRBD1 CASSLVGTAGGRDGYTF TGTGCCAGCAGCTTAGTCGGAACGGCAGGGGGGCGAGATGGCTACACCTTC
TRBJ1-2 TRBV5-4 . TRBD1 CASSPGTDNYGYTF TGTGCCAGCAGCCCTGGGACAGACAACTATGGCTACACCTTC
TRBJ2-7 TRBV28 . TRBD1 CASRTPGTGAHEQYF TGTGCCAGCAGGACCCCCGGGACAGGGGCCCACGAGCAGTACTTC
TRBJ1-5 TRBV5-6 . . CASSLGLSNQPQHF TGTGCCAGCAGCTTAGGACTTAGCAATCAGCCCCAGCATTTT
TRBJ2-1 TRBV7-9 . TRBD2 CASSLLASGRDNEQFF TGTGCCAGCAGCTTATTAGCTAGCGGGAGAGACAATGAGCAGTTCTTC
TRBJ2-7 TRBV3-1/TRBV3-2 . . CASSQDPTGIEQYF TGTGCCAGCAGCCAAGATCCGACAGGTATCGAGCAGTACTTC
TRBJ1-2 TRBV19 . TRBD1 CATTRRQGDGYTF TGTGCCACCACACGTCGCCAGGGGGATGGCTACACCTTC
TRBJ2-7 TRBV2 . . CASSEVRSSGYEQYF TGTGCCAGCAGTGAAGTTCGGTCCTCGGGGTACGAGCAGTACTTC
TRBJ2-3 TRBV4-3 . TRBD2 CASSQVLAGGPDTQYF TGCGCCAGCAGCCAGGTACTAGCGGGAGGGCCAGATACGCAGTATTTT
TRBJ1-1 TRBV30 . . CAWSTPAGNEAFF TGTGCCTGGAGTACCCCGGCGGGGAATGAAGCTTTCTTT
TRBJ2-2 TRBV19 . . CASSSVVTGELFF TGTGCCAGTAGTTCGGTAGTCACCGGGGAGCTGTTTTTT
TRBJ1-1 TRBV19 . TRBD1 CVSSASGQRFNTEAFF TGTGTCAGTAGTGCCTCGGGACAGCGCTTTAACACTGAAGCTTTCTTT
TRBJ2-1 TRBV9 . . CASSVRGAIDSEQFF TGTGCCAGCAGCGTACGGGGGGCGATTGACTCTGAGCAGTTCTTC
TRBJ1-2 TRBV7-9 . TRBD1 CASSNTGGWVYGYTF TGTGCCAGCAGCAACACAGGGGGCTGGGTCTATGGCTACACCTTC
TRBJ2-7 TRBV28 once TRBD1 CASSIRTGGHEQYF TGTGCCAGCAGTATCAGGACAGGGGGCCACGAGCAGTACTTC
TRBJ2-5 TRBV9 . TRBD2 CASSVRAGAGETQYF TGTGCCAGCAGCGTGCGAGCGGGAGCGGGTGAGACCCAGTACTTC
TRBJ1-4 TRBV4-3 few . CASSQDRGNEKLFF TGCGCCAGCAGCCAAGATCGAGGTAATGAAAAACTGTTTTTT
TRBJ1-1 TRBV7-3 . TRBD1 CASSPKGQGGAFF TGTGCCAGCAGCCCTAAGGGGCAGGGGGGAGCTTTCTTT
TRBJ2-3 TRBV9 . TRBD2 CASSVRGLVTDTQYF TGTGCCAGCAGCGTTAGGGGACTAGTCACAGATACGCAGTATTTT
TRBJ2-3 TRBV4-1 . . CASSQVQGIDTQYF TGCGCCAGCAGCCAAGTTCAGGGGATAGATACGCAGTATTTT
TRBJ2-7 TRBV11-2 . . CASSRYTAYEQYF TGTGCCAGCAGTCGTTATACGGCCTACGAGCAGTACTTC
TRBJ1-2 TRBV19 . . CASSPGGGYTF TGTGCCAGTAGTCCCGGCGGTGGCTACACCTTC
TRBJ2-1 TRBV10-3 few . CAISGGDQDEQFF TGTGCCATCAGTGGGGGGGACCAAGATGAGCAGTTCTTC
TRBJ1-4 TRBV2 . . CASSSQGLGEKLFF TGTGCCAGCAGTTCACAGGGTCTCGGCGAAAAACTGTTTTTT
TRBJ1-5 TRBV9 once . CASSGTSRGPQHF TGTGCCAGCAGTGGAACATCCAGGGGCCCCCAGCATTTT
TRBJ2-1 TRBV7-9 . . CASSRVRAGGHEQFF TGTGCCAGCAGCAGGGTTCGGGCGGGCGGCCATGAGCAGTTCTTC
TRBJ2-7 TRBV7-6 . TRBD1 CASSLDSMTGLYEQYF TGTGCCAGCAGCTTAGATTCCATGACAGGGCTCTACGAGCAGTACTTC
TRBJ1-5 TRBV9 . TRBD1 CASSSETGTGQPQHF TGTGCCAGCAGCTCAGAGACAGGGACGGGTCAGCCCCAGCATTTT
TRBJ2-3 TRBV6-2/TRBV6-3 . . CASSPRQIPTDTQYF TGTGCCAGCAGTCCCAGACAGATCCCCACAGATACGCAGTATTTT
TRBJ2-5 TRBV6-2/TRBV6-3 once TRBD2 CASSYWGLAGVSPETQYF TGTGCCAGCAGTTACTGGGGACTAGCGGGAGTGTCACCAGAGACCCAGTACTTC
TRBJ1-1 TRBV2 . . CASSEALRGGSTEAFF TGTGCCAGCAGTGAAGCGCTTCGAGGAGGGAGCACTGAAGCTTTCTTT
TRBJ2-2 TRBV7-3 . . CASSLIRADGTGELFF TGTGCCAGCAGCCTCATCAGGGCTGATGGCACCGGGGAGCTGTTTTTT
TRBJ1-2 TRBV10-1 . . CASSESGTAYGYTF TGCGCCAGCAGTGAGAGCGGGACGGCCTATGGCTACACCTTC
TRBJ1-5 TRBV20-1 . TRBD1 CSASPATGGPLGQPQHF TGCAGTGCTAGTCCCGCCACAGGGGGCCCTCTCGGTCAGCCCCAGCATTTT
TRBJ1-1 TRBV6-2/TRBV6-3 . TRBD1 CASSRPGQTEEAFF TGTGCCAGCAGTCGACCGGGACAGACGGAGGAAGCTTTCTTT
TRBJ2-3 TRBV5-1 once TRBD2 CASSLVGGAATDTQYF TGCGCCAGCAGCTTGGTGGGAGGGGCCGCCACAGATACGCAGTATTTT
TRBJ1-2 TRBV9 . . CASSVGTEGSRGYTF TGTGCCAGCAGCGTAGGTACGGAGGGCTCGCGTGGCTACACCTTC
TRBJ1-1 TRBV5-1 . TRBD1 CASSFRTGVTNTEAFF TGCGCCAGCAGCTTTCGGACAGGGGTGACGAACACTGAAGCTTTCTTT
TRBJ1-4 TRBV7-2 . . CASSSTYRDGEKLFF TGTGCCAGCAGCTCCACATACAGGGATGGTGAAAAACTGTTTTTT
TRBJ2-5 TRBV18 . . CASSPPDSQRSAQYF TGTGCCAGCTCACCACCGGACTCCCAGAGATCGGCCCAGTACTTC
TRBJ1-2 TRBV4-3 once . CASSQEVAGYGYTF TGCGCCAGCAGCCAAGAAGTGGCAGGCTATGGCTACACCTTC
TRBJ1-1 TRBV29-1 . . CSVLPGNTEAFF TGCAGCGTTCTACCAGGGAACACTGAAGCTTTCTTT
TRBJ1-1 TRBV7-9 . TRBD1 CASSLTGTAEAFF TGTGCCAGCAGCTTAACGGGGACAGCTGAAGCTTTCTTT
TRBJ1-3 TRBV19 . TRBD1 CASSILVGQTGNTIYF TGTGCCAGTAGTATTCTGGTGGGACAGACGGGAAACACCATATATTTT
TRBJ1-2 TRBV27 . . CASSSPRTAGGYTF TGTGCCAGCAGTTCCCCGAGGACAGCAGGTGGCTACACCTTC
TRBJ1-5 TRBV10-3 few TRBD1 CAISETGVGQPQHF TGTGCCATCAGTGAGACAGGGGTTGGACAACCCCAGCATTTT
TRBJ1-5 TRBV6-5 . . CAIRQVNNQPQHF TGTGCCATTCGACAGGTCAACAATCAGCCCCAGCATTTT
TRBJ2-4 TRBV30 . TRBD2 CAWSVTGGAGNIQYF TGTGCCTGGAGTGTCACCGGGGGGGCCGGTAACATTCAGTACTTC
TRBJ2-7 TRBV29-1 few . CSVARPDSYEQYF TGCAGCGTTGCTAGACCGGACTCCTACGAGCAGTACTTC
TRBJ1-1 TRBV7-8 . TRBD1 CASSPGTDAEAFF TGTGCCAGCAGCCCAGGGACAGACGCTGAAGCTTTCTTT